This T cell receptor beta chain was sequenced in a study of T cell responses to AZD1222 COVID-19 vaccine. Produced via immunoSEQ multiplex PCR; TCRdb's table is partial and in-frame only. This sample carries approximately 150,000 clones, 86% of them seen once, and the ten largest clones take 5.1%. This receptor was obtained from an adult who received the AZD1222 COVID-19 vaccine. The input for sequencing was peripheral blood, taken 28 days after the second AZD1222 dose.

DNA for the CDR3: TGCGCCAGCAGGGGGGACTCCCGATATGGCTACACCTTC. It specifies CASRGDSRYGYTF. V usage is TRBV5-1 and J usage is TRBJ1-2; possible D gene TRBD1, 5 bases. CDR3 size: 13 residues. V was clipped by 5 bases and J by 5 bases, with 13 bases between them. Germline CDR1 is SGHRS and CDR2 is YFSETQ.